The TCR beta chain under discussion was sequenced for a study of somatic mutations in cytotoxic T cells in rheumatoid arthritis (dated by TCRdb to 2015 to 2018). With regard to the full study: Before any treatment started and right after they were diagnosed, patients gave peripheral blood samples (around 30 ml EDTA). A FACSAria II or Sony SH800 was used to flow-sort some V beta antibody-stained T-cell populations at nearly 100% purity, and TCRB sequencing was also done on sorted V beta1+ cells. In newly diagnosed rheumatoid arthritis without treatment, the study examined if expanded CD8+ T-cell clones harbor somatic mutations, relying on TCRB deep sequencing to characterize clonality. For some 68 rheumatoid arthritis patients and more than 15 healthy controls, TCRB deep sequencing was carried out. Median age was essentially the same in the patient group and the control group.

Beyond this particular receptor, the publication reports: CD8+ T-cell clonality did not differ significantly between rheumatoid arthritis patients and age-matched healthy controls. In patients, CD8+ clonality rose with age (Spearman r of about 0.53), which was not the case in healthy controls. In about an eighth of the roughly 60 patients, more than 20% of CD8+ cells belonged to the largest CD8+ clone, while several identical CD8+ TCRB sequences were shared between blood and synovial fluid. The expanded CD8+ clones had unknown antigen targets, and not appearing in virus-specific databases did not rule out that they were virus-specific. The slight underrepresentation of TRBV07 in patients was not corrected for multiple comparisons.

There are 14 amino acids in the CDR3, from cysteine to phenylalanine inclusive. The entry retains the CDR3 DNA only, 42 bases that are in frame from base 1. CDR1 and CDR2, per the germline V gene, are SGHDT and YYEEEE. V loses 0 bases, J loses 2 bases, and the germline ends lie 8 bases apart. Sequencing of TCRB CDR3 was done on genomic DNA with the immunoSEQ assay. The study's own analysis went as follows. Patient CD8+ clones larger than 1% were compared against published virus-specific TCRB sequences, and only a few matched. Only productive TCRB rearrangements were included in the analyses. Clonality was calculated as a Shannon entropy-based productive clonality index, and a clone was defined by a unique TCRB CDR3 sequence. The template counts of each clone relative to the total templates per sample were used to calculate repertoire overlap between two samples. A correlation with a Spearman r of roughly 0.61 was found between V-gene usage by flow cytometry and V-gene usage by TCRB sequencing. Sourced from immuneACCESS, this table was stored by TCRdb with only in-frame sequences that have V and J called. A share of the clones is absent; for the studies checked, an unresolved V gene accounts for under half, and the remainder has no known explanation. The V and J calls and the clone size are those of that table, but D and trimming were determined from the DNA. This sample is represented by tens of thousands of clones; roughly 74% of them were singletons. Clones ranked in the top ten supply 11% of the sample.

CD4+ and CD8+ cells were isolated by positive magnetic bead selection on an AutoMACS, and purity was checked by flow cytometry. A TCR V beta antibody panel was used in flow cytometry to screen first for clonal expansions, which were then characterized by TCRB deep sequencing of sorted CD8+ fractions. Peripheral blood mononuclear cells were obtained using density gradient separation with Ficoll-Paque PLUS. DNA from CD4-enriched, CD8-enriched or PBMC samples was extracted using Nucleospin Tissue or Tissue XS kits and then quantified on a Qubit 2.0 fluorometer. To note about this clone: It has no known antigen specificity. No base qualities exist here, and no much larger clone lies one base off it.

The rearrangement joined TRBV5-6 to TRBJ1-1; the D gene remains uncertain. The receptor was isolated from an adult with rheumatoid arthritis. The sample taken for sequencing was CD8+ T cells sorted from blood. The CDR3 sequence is CASSLGTVNTEAFF. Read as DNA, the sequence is TGTGCCAGCAGCTTGGGGACGGTAAACACTGAAGCTTTCTTT. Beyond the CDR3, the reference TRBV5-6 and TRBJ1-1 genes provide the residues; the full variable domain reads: DAGVTQSPTHLIKTRGQQVTLRCSPKSGHDTVSWYQQALGQGPQFIFQYYEEEERQRGNFPDRFSGHQFPNYSSELNVNALLLGDSALYLCASSLGTVNTEAFFGQGTRLTVV.